One and the same sample provided the 27 T cell receptor beta chains below, sequenced in a study of PD-L1 blockade in urothelial cancer. Produced via immunoSEQ multiplex PCR; TCRdb's table is partial and in-frame only. This table holds about 52,000 clones, roughly 80% found once. The material was PBMCs, obtained around atezolizumab (anti-PD-L1) treatment. These receptors came from a man between 65 and 80 years old with urothelial cancer.

The rearrangement joins TRBV7-2 to TRBJ1-2; D gene unclear. V was cut by 5 bases and J by 0 bases, with 10 bases left in between. The length of the CDR3 is 14 residues. Germline loops: CDR1 SGHTA, CDR2 FQGNSA. The CDR3 DNA follows: TGTGCCAGCAGCCGTGACGGAGCTAACTATGGCTACACCTTC. Amino acid sequence: CASSRDGANYGYTF.

The rearrangement links TRBV7-9 to TRBJ2-2, with TRBD2 matching 8 bases. This CDR3 is 15 amino acids long. With 5 bases clipped from V and 6 bases from J, the junction kept 8 bases outside the gene matches. Germline CDR1 reads SEHNR; CDR2 reads FQNEAQ (reference sequence). DNA of the CDR3: TGTGCCAGCAGCGCGTCCGGGACTAGGGCCGGGGAGCTGTTTTTT. Amino acid sequence: CASSASGTRAGELFF.

This clone was detected only once. The V gene is TRBV28, the J gene TRBJ2-4; the D gene is possibly TRBD1 (6 bases). Looked up from germline, CDR1 is MDHEN and CDR2 is SYDVKM. This CDR3 comprises 16 residues. Trimming took 4 bases from V and 0 from J, leaving 13 bases between them. DNA of the CDR3: TGTGCCAGCAGTTCTACGGACAGTTTAGCCAAAAACATTCAGTACTTC. Protein product: CASSSTDSLAKNIQYF.

This clone was detected ten times or more. The rearrangement joins TRBV15 to TRBJ2-1; 7 bases align to TRBD2. CDR1 and CDR2 from the germline V gene are LNHNV and YYDKDF (reference sequence). The J segment lost 4 bases and the V segment lost 0 bases, leaving 6 bases of the junction unmatched. The CDR3 length is 16 residues. CDR3 DNA: TGTGCCACCAGCAGAGATCTAGCTAGCGGTTACAATGAGCAGTTCTTC. Translation: CATSRDLASGYNEQFF.

V and J are TRBV5-4 and TRBJ2-7, with 9 bases aligning to TRBD1. The CDR3 is 14 residues long. The ends lost 4 bases at V and 4 bases at J; junction bases unmatched: 6. Germline V CDR1 and CDR2: SGHNT, YYREEE (reference sequence). CDR3 loop: CASSLTGQGYEQYF. CDR3 DNA: TGTGCCAGCAGCCTTACGGGACAGGGTTACGAGCAGTACTTC.

This chain links TRBV5-1 with TRBJ1-2; the match to TRBD1 covers 7 bases. CDR3 length: 14 residues. The ends lost 4 bases at V and 5 bases at J; junction bases unmatched: 8. CDR1 SGHRS and CDR2 YFSETQ come from the germline V gene. DNA for the CDR3: TGCGCCAGCAGCCCCCGGGACAGTTCGTATGGCTACACCTTC. Translation: CASSPRDSSYGYTF.

V is TRBV28 and J is TRBJ2-7; 8 bases are a match to TRBD1. Germline V gene data show CDR1 as MDHEN and CDR2 as SYDVKM. This CDR3 has 15 amino acids. J was trimmed by 2 bases and V by 5 bases; bases with no gene match: 8. This CDR3 is CASSRQGKRPYEQYF. CDR3 bases: TGTGCCAGCAGTCGACAGGGGAAAAGGCCCTACGAGCAGTACTTC.

The chain has TRBV11-3 and TRBJ2-5, with D perhaps matching TRBD1 (6 bases). This CDR3 has 18 residues. The V gene's germline CDR1 is SGHNT and CDR2 YENEEA. Trimming shortened V by 0 bases and J by 7 bases, and 24 bases separated the two germline ends. Written as DNA, the CDR3 is TGTGCCAGCAGCTTAGACCCACCATCTCCGAGGGGGAAAGTGACCCAGTACTTC. Residues: CASSLDPPSPRGKVTQYF.

The chain joins TRBV5-1 to TRBJ1-5; 10 bases are a match to TRBD1. The ends lost 4 bases at V and 2 bases at J; junction bases unmatched: 3. The CDR3 consists of 15 residues. Germline loops: CDR1 SGHRS, CDR2 YFSETQ. The CDR3 DNA follows: TGCGCCAGCAGCCCGGGACAGGGGCGCAATCAGCCCCAGCATTTT. Its translation: CASSPGQGRNQPQHF.

The J gene is TRBJ2-3, the V gene TRBV5-1; TRBD2 matches at 9 bases. Trimming cost V 4 bases and J 4 bases; bases outside gene matches: 10. Germline V gives CDR1 SGHRS, CDR2 YFSETQ. The CDR3 totals 16 residues. The CDR3 protein is CASSPDGLASPDTQYF. CDR3 nucleotide sequence: TGCGCCAGCAGCCCTGACGGACTAGCGAGCCCAGATACGCAGTATTTT.

This chain connects TRBV7-2 to TRBJ1-3, with D maybe TRBD1 (5 bases). Germline V CDR1 and CDR2: SGHTA, FQGNSA. The V and J ends lost 6 bases and 1 base respectively, with 7 bases between them. The CDR3 sequence is 13 residues long. The CDR3 is CASSGTSGNTIYF. DNA of the CDR3: TGTGCCAGCAGTGGGACTTCTGGAAACACCATATATTTT.

V gene TRBV19 combines with J gene TRBJ1-4; 11 bases are a match to TRBD1. Trimming at V came to 6 bases and at J to 11 bases, leaving 11 bases not matched to a gene. The CDR3 runs 15 residues. CDR1 LNHDA and CDR2 SQIVND come from the germline V gene (reference sequence). In DNA form, the CDR3 reads TGTGCCAGTAGCCGCCTCGGGACAGGGGGACCGAAACTGTTTTTT. It is translated as CASSRLGTGGPKLFF. The variable domain in full, with the rest retrieved from reference TRBV19 and TRBJ1-4, is DGGITQSPKYLFRKEGQNVTLSCEQNLNHDAMYWYRQDPGQGLRLIYYSQIVNDFQKGDIAEGYSVSREKKESFPLTVTSAQKNPTAFYLCASSRLGTGGPKLFFGSGTQLSVL.

This clone was detected many times. The rearrangement joins TRBV4-2 to TRBJ1-4; 7 bases are a match to TRBD1. Trimming removed 3 bases from V and 5 bases from J; junction bases left unmatched: 12. The CDR3 covers 17 residues. From germline, CDR1 is LGHNA and CDR2 YNFKEQ. CDR3 residues: CASSHQGWGQQNEKLFF. CDR3 sequence (DNA): TGTGCCAGCAGCCACCAGGGGTGGGGACAGCAGAATGAAAAACTGTTTTTT.

The chain has TRBV18 and TRBJ1-1; D is ambiguous. V was shortened by 3 bases and J by 1 base, with 3 bases between the two germline ends. The V gene's germline CDR1 is KGHSH and CDR2 LQKENI. This CDR3 is 12 amino acids long. This CDR3 is CASSPRNTEAFF. The CDR3 DNA reads as TGTGCCAGCTCACCCAGGAACACTGAAGCTTTCTTT.

The V call is TRBV5-4, the J call TRBJ2-3, with D possibly TRBD2 on 5 matching bases. CDR1 is SGHNT, CDR2 YYREEE, per germline (reference sequence). This CDR3 spans 15 amino acids. The germline V and J ends were trimmed by 0 bases and 0 bases, with 8 bases remaining between them. As DNA, the CDR3 is TGTGCCAGCAGCTTGGCCCGGGGAAGCACAGATACGCAGTATTTT. Its protein product is CASSLARGSTDTQYF.

V and J are TRBV7-8 and TRBJ1-6, with 9 positions matching TRBD1. J gave up 7 bases and V 8 bases, and 6 bases lay outside the gene matches. The CDR3 has 14 amino acids. In germline, CDR1 is SGHVS, CDR2 FQNEAQ. The CDR3 DNA reads as TGTGCCAGCTGGGACAGGGCGAGGAATTCACCCCTCCACTTT. It codes for CASWDRARNSPLHF.

The chain couples TRBV7-9 to TRBJ1-4; D is possibly TRBD1 (6 bases). The V end was cut by 2 bases, the J end by 5 bases, with 12 bases between. Germline V CDR1 and CDR2: SEHNR, FQNEAQ (reference sequence). This CDR3 is 15 amino acids long. The CDR3 sequence is CASSLKATGNEKLFF. Written as DNA, the CDR3 is TGTGCCAGCAGCTTAAAGGCGACAGGAAATGAAAAACTGTTTTTT.

The chain recombines TRBV6-1 with TRBJ1-4; 10 nucleotides agree with TRBD1. The V and J ends lost 7 bases and 3 bases, in that order; junction bases with no gene match: 5. Per the germline V gene, CDR1 is MNHNS and CDR2 is SASEGT. The CDR3 has 15 amino acids. The CDR3 here is CASKDRGVANEKLFF. The CDR3 DNA follows: TGTGCCAGCAAGGACAGGGGGGTCGCTAATGAAAAACTGTTTTTT.

This clone was seen only once. The CDR3 spells CASSAPGKKNEQYF. Written as DNA, the CDR3 is TGTGCCAGCAGTGCGCCAGGGAAGAAAAACGAGCAGTACTTC. J is TRBJ2-7 and V is TRBV6-1, with a tentative D call TRBD1 (5 bases). V was cut by 4 bases and J by 5 bases, with 15 bases left in between. The CDR3 has 14 residues. CDR1 and CDR2 from the germline V gene are MNHNS and SASEGT.

The chain recombines TRBV5-5 with TRBJ1-5; 12 bases agree with TRBD1. The germline V gene encodes CDR1 SGHKS and CDR2 YYEKEE (reference sequence). The trim removed 3 bases at V and 3 bases at J, leaving 1 base unmatched. CDR3 length: 15 amino acids. The CDR3 region has the DNA TGTGCCAGCAGCTGGGACAGGGGGCCCAATCAGCCCCAGCATTTT. It specifies CASSWDRGPNQPQHF.

This clone has just one count. The rearrangement links TRBV18 to TRBJ1-2; D perhaps matches TRBD1 (6 bases). The CDR3 is 15 amino acids. CDR1 is KGHSH, CDR2 LQKENI, per germline. The V gene lost 3 bases and the J gene lost 4 bases, with 15 bases spanning the gap. CDR3 sequence reads: CASSPGSTGGYGYTF. CDR3 nucleotide sequence: TGTGCCAGCTCACCTGGTTCGACAGGTGGCTATGGCTACACCTTC.

The chain employs TRBV5-6 and TRBJ1-2; 7 bases line up with TRBD1. V dropped 0 bases and J dropped 5; count of bases not matched to a gene: 10. This CDR3 is 16 amino acids long. The V gene's germline CDR1 is SGHDT and CDR2 YYEEEE. CDR3 protein: CASSLAGTDSYYGYTF. The DNA of the CDR3 is TGTGCCAGCAGCTTGGCTGGGACAGATTCTTATTATGGCTACACCTTC.

The chain couples TRBV19 to TRBJ2-2; D gene unclear. CDR3 length: 13 residues. The V end was cut by 6 bases, the J end by 5 bases, with 10 bases between. The germline V gene encodes CDR1 LNHDA and CDR2 SQIVND (reference sequence). For the CDR3, the DNA is TGTGCCAGTAGGATGACCAGGACCGGGGAGCTGTTTTTT. Protein sequence: CASRMTRTGELFF.

CDR3 sequence reads: CASSLGGGGETQYF. CDR3 bases: TGTGCCAGCAGCTTAGGCGGCGGCGGAGAGACCCAGTACTTC. The V gene is TRBV7-9, the J gene TRBJ2-5; D uncertain. Germline CDR1 SEHNR, CDR2 FQNEAQ (reference sequence). Trimming removed 1 base at V and 4 bases at J, with 10 bases between. This CDR3 is built from 14 residues.

CDR3 coding DNA: TGTGCCAGCAGCTTAAGGGGGGGCTCCTACGAGCAGTACTTC. Its translation: CASSLRGGSYEQYF. The chain employs TRBV7-2 and TRBJ2-7; TRBD2 might be the D (7 bases). V lost 2 bases, J lost 0 bases, and 8 bases lay in between. This CDR3 spans 14 amino acids. Germline lookup yields CDR1 SGHTA and CDR2 FQGNSA. The full variable domain, rest sourced from reference TRBV7-2 and TRBJ2-7, is GAGVSQSPSNKVTEKGKDVELRCDPISGHTALYWYRQSLGQGLEFLIYFQGNSAPDKSGLPSDRFSAERTGGSVSTLTIQRTQQEDSAVYLCASSLRGGSYEQYFGPGTRLTVT.

The chain combines TRBV12-5 with TRBJ2-3; TRBD2 matches at 8 bases. Germline V CDR1 and CDR2: LGHNT, FRNRAP. This CDR3 comprises 18 residues. The V segment lost 0 bases and the J segment 6 bases; nucleotides outside the gene matches: 14. CDR3 nucleotides: TGTGCTAGTGGTTTGGTAGTTAGTTCGGGGGGGGCGAAGGATACGCAGTATTTT. This translates into CASGLVVSSGGAKDTQYF.

The rearrangement links TRBV4-3 to TRBJ2-7, with a possible D match to TRBD1 (6 bases). V was shortened by 1 base and J by 3 bases, with 19 bases between the two germline ends. Germline V lookup: CDR1 LGHNA, CDR2 YSLEER. The CDR3 has 17 amino acids. The CDR3 DNA sequence: TGCGCCAGCAGCCAAGTGGGTCCACAGGGATACTTCTACGAGCAGTACTTC. Translated, it gives CASSQVGPQGYFYEQYF.